This is a list of T cell receptor beta chains from one sample in a study of control samples from healthy donors and cancer patients. Sequenced by immunoSEQ multiplex PCR; TCRdb stores in-frame clones only, minus some. Among roughly 90,000 clones listed, 85% to 90% were seen once. What was sequenced was PBMCs. All receptors derive from a woman aged 50 to 65 with colorectal cancer. The CDR3 runs from the conserved cysteine through the conserved F or W. D genes are given only for firm matches. Size is omitted from some rows. Given values are once, few, many or a class for expanded clones.

clone_size: once
d_call: TRBD1
j_call: TRBJ1-5
v_call: TRBV12-3/TRBV12-4
cdr3_length: 13
cdr3_nt: TGTGCCAGCAGGGGGACAGGGAGGCAGCCCCAGCATTTT
cdr3_aa: CASRGTGRQPQHF

clone_size: -
d_call: -
j_call: TRBJ1-6
v_call: TRBV30
cdr3_length: 14
cdr3_nt: TGTGCCTGGGACCTACGGGGGGGAAATTCACCCCTCCACTTT
cdr3_aa: CAWDLRGGNSPLHF

clone_size: once
d_call: -
j_call: TRBJ2-2
v_call: TRBV7-9
cdr3_length: 14
cdr3_nt: TGTGCCAGCAGCCCGGGACGCGAGACCGGGGAGCTGTTTTTT
cdr3_aa: CASSPGRETGELFF

clone_size: few
d_call: -
j_call: TRBJ1-5
v_call: TRBV3-1/TRBV3-2
cdr3_length: 11
cdr3_nt: TGTGCCAGCAGCTCCGGACAGCCCCAGCATTTT
cdr3_aa: CASSSGQPQHF

clone_size: -
d_call: TRBD2
j_call: TRBJ2-5
v_call: TRBV5-1
cdr3_length: 14
cdr3_nt: TGCGCCAGCAGCTTGGGGGGGGGTCAAGAGACCCAGTACTTC
cdr3_aa: CASSLGGGQETQYF

clone_size: -
d_call: TRBD1
j_call: TRBJ2-4
v_call: TRBV5-1
cdr3_length: 16
cdr3_nt: TGCGCCAGCAGTTCAGTAGGGGGCGGTGCCAAAAACATTCAGTACTTC
cdr3_aa: CASSSVGGGAKNIQYF

clone_size: -
d_call: -
j_call: TRBJ1-2
v_call: TRBV19
cdr3_length: 16
cdr3_nt: TGTGCCAGTAGTATGCCCGGGTTCGGGGGACAACATGGCTACACCTTC
cdr3_aa: CASSMPGFGGQHGYTF

clone_size: -
d_call: -
j_call: TRBJ2-5
v_call: TRBV7-2
cdr3_length: 13
cdr3_nt: TGTGCCAGCAGGTTAGCGGAACAAGAGACCCAGTACTTC
cdr3_aa: CASRLAEQETQYF

clone_size: -
d_call: -
j_call: TRBJ1-2
v_call: TRBV28
cdr3_length: 13
cdr3_nt: TGTGCCAGCAGCCCAAGTCAGAGTTATGGCTACACTTTC
cdr3_aa: CASSPSQSYGYTF

clone_size: once
d_call: TRBD2
j_call: TRBJ2-6
v_call: TRBV12-5
cdr3_length: 15
cdr3_nt: TGTGCTTGGGGTTTGGGGGGGACTGGGGCCAACGTCCTGACTTTC
cdr3_aa: CAWGLGGTGANVLTF

clone_size: -
d_call: -
j_call: TRBJ2-5
v_call: TRBV9
cdr3_length: 14
cdr3_nt: TGTGCCAGCAGCCCCCTGGGGGCCCAAGAGACCCAGTACTTC
cdr3_aa: CASSPLGAQETQYF

clone_size: once
d_call: -
j_call: TRBJ1-2
v_call: TRBV2
cdr3_length: 15
cdr3_nt: TGTGCCAGCAGTGGGGATGACAGCGGATGGTATGGCTACACCTTC
cdr3_aa: CASSGDDSGWYGYTF

clone_size: -
d_call: -
j_call: TRBJ1-4
v_call: TRBV28
cdr3_length: 14
cdr3_nt: TGTGCCAGCAGTTTGAGGGCCTTTCATGAAAAACTGTTTTTT
cdr3_aa: CASSLRAFHEKLFF

clone_size: -
d_call: -
j_call: TRBJ1-5
v_call: TRBV19
cdr3_length: 18
cdr3_nt: TGTGCCAGTAGTAAAAGCCCCACTCGCCCTTTTAGCAATCAGCCCCAGCATTTT
cdr3_aa: CASSKSPTRPFSNQPQHF

clone_size: -
d_call: -
j_call: TRBJ1-1
v_call: TRBV28
cdr3_length: 13
cdr3_nt: TGTGCCAGCATAGGGGCCGGGAACACTGAAGCTTTCTTT
cdr3_aa: CASIGAGNTEAFF

clone_size: -
d_call: -
j_call: TRBJ1-2
v_call: TRBV7-9
cdr3_length: 15
cdr3_nt: TGTGCCAGCAGCCCCAGGTCCTCTGCTAACTATGGCTACACCTTC
cdr3_aa: CASSPRSSANYGYTF

clone_size: -
d_call: TRBD2
j_call: TRBJ2-1
v_call: TRBV7-3
cdr3_length: 15
cdr3_nt: TGTGCCAGCAGCTCGACTAGCGGGGGCTACAATGAGCAGTTCTTC
cdr3_aa: CASSSTSGGYNEQFF

clone_size: -
d_call: -
j_call: TRBJ2-5
v_call: TRBV5-8
cdr3_length: 12
cdr3_nt: TGTGCCAGCAGCAGATTGCAAGAGACCCAGTACTTC
cdr3_aa: CASSRLQETQYF

clone_size: -
d_call: -
j_call: TRBJ1-2
v_call: TRBV5-5
cdr3_length: 13
cdr3_nt: TGTGCCAGCAGCTTAGGGTGGAACTATGGCTACACCTTC
cdr3_aa: CASSLGWNYGYTF

clone_size: -
d_call: -
j_call: TRBJ1-2
v_call: TRBV24-1
cdr3_length: 12
cdr3_nt: TGTGCCACCAGTGCTGGGATCTATGGCTACACCTTC
cdr3_aa: CATSAGIYGYTF

clone_size: -
d_call: -
j_call: TRBJ1-1
v_call: TRBV4-3
cdr3_length: 14
cdr3_nt: TGCGCCAGCAGCCAGAATCCAGGCCGAGGTGAAGCTTTCTTT
cdr3_aa: CASSQNPGRGEAFF

clone_size: -
d_call: -
j_call: TRBJ1-1
v_call: TRBV29-1
cdr3_length: 14
cdr3_nt: TGCAGCGTTCGACCCCTTTTGGGGAACACTGAAGCTTTCTTT
cdr3_aa: CSVRPLLGNTEAFF

clone_size: -
d_call: -
j_call: TRBJ2-1
v_call: TRBV6-2/TRBV6-3
cdr3_length: 16
cdr3_nt: TGTGCCAGCAGTTACCCCTCTCTCGCCCCACGGGATGAGCAGTTCTTC
cdr3_aa: CASSYPSLAPRDEQFF

clone_size: -
d_call: -
j_call: TRBJ2-3
v_call: TRBV5-1
cdr3_length: 12
cdr3_nt: TGCGCCAGCAGCTCAAGCACAGATACGCAGTATTTT
cdr3_aa: CASSSSTDTQYF

clone_size: once
d_call: TRBD1
j_call: TRBJ1-2
v_call: TRBV7-2
cdr3_length: 15
cdr3_nt: TGTGCCAGCAGCTACCAGGGGGGTGCTAACTATGACTACACCTTC
cdr3_aa: CASSYQGGANYDYTF

clone_size: once
d_call: -
j_call: TRBJ2-5
v_call: TRBV7-9
cdr3_length: 19
cdr3_nt: TGTGCCAGCAGCCCAGAGGTTCCGTTCGGGTTGGGGGGCGGAGAGACCCAGTACTTC
cdr3_aa: CASSPEVPFGLGGGETQYF

clone_size: -
d_call: -
j_call: TRBJ1-2
v_call: TRBV21-1
cdr3_length: 17
cdr3_nt: TGTGCCAGCAGCCCAAACGGGGACAGGGGGCGCAGCTATGGCTACACCTTC
cdr3_aa: CASSPNGDRGRSYGYTF

clone_size: -
d_call: TRBD1
j_call: TRBJ1-1
v_call: TRBV14
cdr3_length: 14
cdr3_nt: TGTGCCAGCAGCCGGAGCCAGGGGGGAACTGAAGCTTTCTTT
cdr3_aa: CASSRSQGGTEAFF

clone_size: -
d_call: -
j_call: TRBJ2-1
v_call: TRBV3-1/TRBV3-2
cdr3_length: 12
cdr3_nt: TGTGCCAGCAGCCAAGCCGGGACAGAGCAGTTCTTC
cdr3_aa: CASSQAGTEQFF

clone_size: -
d_call: -
j_call: TRBJ1-1
v_call: TRBV19
cdr3_length: 12
cdr3_nt: TGTGCCACCCGAGAAGGGGGCACTGAAGCTTTCTTT
cdr3_aa: CATREGGTEAFF

clone_size: -
d_call: -
j_call: TRBJ1-5
v_call: TRBV6-2/TRBV6-3
cdr3_length: 13
cdr3_nt: TGTGCCAGCAGTGACGGAGGCAATCAGCCCCAGCATTTT
cdr3_aa: CASSDGGNQPQHF

clone_size: -
d_call: -
j_call: TRBJ1-5
v_call: TRBV15
cdr3_length: 16
cdr3_nt: TGTGCCACCAGCACCGACAGATCCCCTAGGGATCAGCCCCAGCATTTT
cdr3_aa: CATSTDRSPRDQPQHF

clone_size: -
d_call: -
j_call: TRBJ2-6
v_call: TRBV10-3
cdr3_length: 13
cdr3_nt: TGTGCCATCAGTCAGAGTGGGGCCAACGTCCTGACTTTC
cdr3_aa: CAISQSGANVLTF

clone_size: -
d_call: TRBD1
j_call: TRBJ1-2
v_call: TRBV7-3
cdr3_length: 13
cdr3_nt: TGTGCCAGCAGCTTAACAGGACAGGGTGGCTACACCTTC
cdr3_aa: CASSLTGQGGYTF

clone_size: -
d_call: TRBD2
j_call: TRBJ2-5
v_call: TRBV7-9
cdr3_length: 16
cdr3_nt: TGTGCCAGCAGCTTAGTGGCTAGCGGGGACCCAGAGACCCAGTACTTC
cdr3_aa: CASSLVASGDPETQYF

clone_size: -
d_call: TRBD1
j_call: TRBJ2-1
v_call: TRBV24-1
cdr3_length: 15
cdr3_nt: TGTGCCACCAGTGTCGACAGGGGGTCGTACAATGAGCAGTTCTTC
cdr3_aa: CATSVDRGSYNEQFF

clone_size: -
d_call: -
j_call: TRBJ1-5
v_call: TRBV7-2
cdr3_length: 15
cdr3_nt: TGTGCCAGCAGCTTAGTACAGGGACCCAATCAGCCCCAGCATTTT
cdr3_aa: CASSLVQGPNQPQHF

clone_size: -
d_call: TRBD1
j_call: TRBJ1-1
v_call: TRBV28
cdr3_length: 15
cdr3_nt: TGTGCCAGCAGTCTACTGGTACAGGGGACCACTGAAGCTTTCTTT
cdr3_aa: CASSLLVQGTTEAFF

clone_size: -
d_call: -
j_call: TRBJ1-6
v_call: TRBV5-1
cdr3_length: 15
cdr3_nt: TGCGCCAGCAGCTTGGATCCGGGTTACAATTCACCCCTCCACTTT
cdr3_aa: CASSLDPGYNSPLHF

clone_size: -
d_call: -
j_call: TRBJ1-5
v_call: TRBV6-5
cdr3_length: 15
cdr3_nt: TGTGCCAGCAGCACACAGGGCCGGGAAAATCAGCCCCAGCATTTT
cdr3_aa: CASSTQGRENQPQHF

clone_size: -
d_call: TRBD1
j_call: TRBJ2-3
v_call: TRBV6-5
cdr3_length: 13
cdr3_nt: TGTGCCAGCAGTTCCCAGGGGGCAGATACGCAGTATTTT
cdr3_aa: CASSSQGADTQYF

clone_size: -
d_call: -
j_call: TRBJ1-4
v_call: TRBV6-1
cdr3_length: 14
cdr3_nt: TGTGCCAGCAGTGACGAAAGTCGGCGGGAAAAACTGTTTTTT
cdr3_aa: CASSDESRREKLFF

clone_size: once
d_call: -
j_call: TRBJ1-1
v_call: TRBV7-8
cdr3_length: 13
cdr3_nt: TGTGCCAGCAGTTCATCCGGTCGCCAAGAAGCTTTCTTT
cdr3_aa: CASSSSGRQEAFF

clone_size: -
d_call: TRBD1
j_call: TRBJ1-6
v_call: TRBV19
cdr3_length: 16
cdr3_nt: TGTGCCAGTAGTAATTTCGGACAGGGGCAGGGTTCACCCCTCCACTTT
cdr3_aa: CASSNFGQGQGSPLHF

clone_size: -
d_call: -
j_call: TRBJ2-5
v_call: TRBV19
cdr3_length: 15
cdr3_nt: TGTGCCAGTAGTATAGATCGCAGGGGCCAAGAGACCCAGTACTTC
cdr3_aa: CASSIDRRGQETQYF

clone_size: few
d_call: TRBD1
j_call: TRBJ1-4
v_call: TRBV5-1
cdr3_length: 16
cdr3_nt: TGCGCCAGCAGCTTGGGTAGACAGGGCCAGGGAGAAAAACTGTTTTTT
cdr3_aa: CASSLGRQGQGEKLFF

clone_size: -
d_call: -
j_call: TRBJ2-4
v_call: TRBV6-6
cdr3_length: 12
cdr3_nt: TGTGCCAGCAGGTCTGGAGCGGGTATTCAGTACTTC
cdr3_aa: CASRSGAGIQYF

clone_size: -
d_call: -
j_call: TRBJ2-1
v_call: TRBV7-3
cdr3_length: 13
cdr3_nt: TGTGCCAGCAGCTTACGGTCCGGGAATGAGCAGTTCTTC
cdr3_aa: CASSLRSGNEQFF

clone_size: -
d_call: -
j_call: TRBJ1-3
v_call: TRBV5-6
cdr3_length: 16
cdr3_nt: TGTGCCAGCAGCTCCCAGTTGGGGCTCTCTGGAAACACCATATATTTT
cdr3_aa: CASSSQLGLSGNTIYF

clone_size: -
d_call: TRBD2
j_call: TRBJ2-1
v_call: TRBV7-2
cdr3_length: 14
cdr3_nt: TGTGCCAGCAGCCCAACCCCGGGGGGTGCTGAGCAGTTCTTC
cdr3_aa: CASSPTPGGAEQFF

clone_size: -
d_call: -
j_call: TRBJ2-2
v_call: TRBV2
cdr3_length: 14
cdr3_nt: TGTGCCAGCAGTGAAGCGCTTTTAAGGGGGGAGCTGTTTTTT
cdr3_aa: CASSEALLRGELFF

clone_size: -
d_call: -
j_call: TRBJ1-2
v_call: TRBV5-1
cdr3_length: 14
cdr3_nt: TGCGCCAGCAGCCTGAGGACCACTAACTATGGCTACACCTTC
cdr3_aa: CASSLRTTNYGYTF

clone_size: -
d_call: TRBD1
j_call: TRBJ1-5
v_call: TRBV10-3
cdr3_length: 20
cdr3_nt: TGTGCCATCAGTGAGGCCCACAAGACAGGGGGGTTGGTGGGCAATCAGCCCCAGCATTTT
cdr3_aa: CAISEAHKTGGLVGNQPQHF

clone_size: -
d_call: TRBD1
j_call: TRBJ2-4
v_call: TRBV19
cdr3_length: 16
cdr3_nt: TGTGCCAGTAGTATAGACTGGGACAGGGTTAAAAACATTCAGTACTTC
cdr3_aa: CASSIDWDRVKNIQYF